The 8 T cell receptor beta chains in this list originate from one sample, sequenced in a study of blood T cell repertoires in COVID-19. The data were produced by immunoSEQ multiplex PCR, yet TCRdb's version contains in-frame clones alone and is incomplete. The data contain about 270,000 clones, approximately 82% of them singletons. Sequenced sample: peripheral blood. The receptors derive from a woman younger than 30 with acute or convalescent COVID-19.

The V call is TRBV11-3, the J call TRBJ1-1; 7 bases agree with TRBD1. Germline V gene sequence: CDR1 SGHNT, CDR2 YENEEA. This CDR3 has 13 residues. With 4 bases clipped from V and 6 bases from J, the junction kept 5 bases outside the gene matches. CDR3 DNA: TGTGCCAGCAGCTCGCACAGGGGCGCTGAAGCTTTCTTT. This translates into CASSSHRGAEAFF.

This clone was counted between two and nine times. The chain recombines TRBV7-2 with TRBJ2-7; 11 nucleotides agree with TRBD2. This CDR3 is built from 15 residues. V gave up 0 bases and J gave up 3 bases; unmatched junction bases: 1. CDR1 is SGHTA, CDR2 FQGNSA, per germline. CDR3 residues: CASSLAGTSGYEQYF. Here the CDR3 DNA reads TGTGCCAGCAGCTTAGCGGGGACTAGCGGCTACGAGCAGTACTTC.

This chain uses TRBV5-5 with TRBJ1-5; D remains ambiguous. The CDR3 length is 13 residues. Germline lookup yields CDR1 SGHKS and CDR2 YYEKEE (reference sequence). V lost 2 bases and J lost 3, with 6 bases in between. The CDR3 DNA reads as TGTGCCAGCAGCTTTGGCCCCAATCAGCCCCAGCATTTT. Translation gives CASSFGPNQPQHF.

J is TRBJ2-7 and V is TRBV16, with 7 bases identical to TRBD1. The CDR3 spans 15 residues. The germline V gene encodes CDR1 KGHSY and CDR2 FQNENV. Losses at the gene ends were 0 bases for V and 7 bases for J; bases not matched to a gene: 9. This CDR3 is CASSQSQRQGVEQYF. Here the CDR3 DNA reads TGTGCCAGCAGCCAATCACAGCGGCAGGGGGTAGAGCAGTACTTC. The variable domain in full, with the rest retrieved from reference TRBV16 and TRBJ2-7, is GEEVAQTPKHLVRGEGQKAKLYCAPIKGHSYVFWYQQVLKNEFKFLISFQNENVFDETGMPKERFSAKCLPNSPCSLEIQATKLEDSAVYFCASSQSQRQGVEQYFGPGTRLTVT.

This clone was detected once. The chain couples TRBV27 to TRBJ1-6; D remains ambiguous. The germline V and J ends were trimmed by 3 bases and 8 bases, with 11 bases remaining between them. Germline V gives CDR1 MNHEY, CDR2 SMNVEV (reference sequence). This CDR3 contains 14 residues. This CDR3 is CASSFRRTYSPLHF. DNA of the CDR3: TGTGCCAGCAGTTTTCGGAGAACATATTCACCCCTCCACTTT.

This chain uses TRBV30 with TRBJ2-4; 8 bases fit TRBD2. Per germline, CDR1 GTSNPN and CDR2 SVGIG (reference sequence). The CDR3 spans 14 residues. V shed 0 bases and J 8 bases; nucleotides not matched to a gene: 6. The CDR3 coding sequence is TGTGCCTGGAGTGTACCCGGGAGGGAGGACATTCAGTACTTC. It specifies CAWSVPGREDIQYF.

The V gene is TRBV12-3 or TRBV12-4, the J gene TRBJ2-4; tentatively, D is TRBD1 (5 bases). V was clipped by 3 bases and J by 8 bases, with 11 bases between them. This CDR3 has 13 amino acids. CDR3 amino acids: CASSLQGSDIQYF. CDR3 in DNA: TGTGCCAGCAGTTTGCAGGGATCCGACATTCAGTACTTC.

The chain employs TRBV18 and TRBJ1-2, with D tentatively TRBD1 (5 bases). The CDR3 sequence is 15 residues long. The ends were cut back, 3 bases at V and 0 bases at J, with 11 bases in the middle. Germline-derived CDR1 and CDR2 are KGHSH and LQKENI. This CDR3 reads CASSPRGGANYGYTF. The CDR3 DNA sequence: TGTGCCAGCTCACCCCGGGGGGGAGCTAACTATGGCTACACCTTC.